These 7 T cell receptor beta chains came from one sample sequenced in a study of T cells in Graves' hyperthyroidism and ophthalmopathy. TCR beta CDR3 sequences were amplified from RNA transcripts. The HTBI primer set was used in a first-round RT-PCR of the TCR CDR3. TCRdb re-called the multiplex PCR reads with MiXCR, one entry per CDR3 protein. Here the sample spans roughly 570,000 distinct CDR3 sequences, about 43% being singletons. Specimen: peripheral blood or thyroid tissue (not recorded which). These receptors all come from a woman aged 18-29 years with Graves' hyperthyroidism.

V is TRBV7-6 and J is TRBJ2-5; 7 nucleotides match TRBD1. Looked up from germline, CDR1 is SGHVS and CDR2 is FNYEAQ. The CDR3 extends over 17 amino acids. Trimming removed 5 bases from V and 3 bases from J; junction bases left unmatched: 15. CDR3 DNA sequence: TGTGCCAGCAGCACTGGGACAGCCCTGACCGTCGAAGAGACCCAGTACTTC. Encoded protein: CASSTGTALTVEETQYF.

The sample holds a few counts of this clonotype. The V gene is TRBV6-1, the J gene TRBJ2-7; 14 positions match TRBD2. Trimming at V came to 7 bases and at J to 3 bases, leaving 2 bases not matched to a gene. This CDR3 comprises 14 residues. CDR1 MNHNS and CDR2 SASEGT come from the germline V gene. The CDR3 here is CASTGTSGSYEQYF. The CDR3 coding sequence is TGTGCCAGCACCGGGACTAGCGGGAGCTACGAGCAGTACTTC.

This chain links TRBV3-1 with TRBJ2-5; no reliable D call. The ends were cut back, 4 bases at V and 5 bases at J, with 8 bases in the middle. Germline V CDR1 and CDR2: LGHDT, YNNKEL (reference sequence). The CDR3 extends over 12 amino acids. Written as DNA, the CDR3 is TGTGCCAGCAGCCCAGCTTTCGAGACCCAGTACTTC. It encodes CASSPAFETQYF.

The DNA of the CDR3 is TGCAGCGTTGTGATAGAAAACACCGGGGAGCTGTTTTTT. Its protein is CSVVIENTGELFF. The rearrangement uses TRBV29-1 and TRBJ2-2, with unresolved D. Germline lookup yields CDR1 SQVTM and CDR2 ANQGSEA. The CDR3 is 13 residues long. The V end was cut by 4 bases, the J end by 2 bases, with 8 bases between.

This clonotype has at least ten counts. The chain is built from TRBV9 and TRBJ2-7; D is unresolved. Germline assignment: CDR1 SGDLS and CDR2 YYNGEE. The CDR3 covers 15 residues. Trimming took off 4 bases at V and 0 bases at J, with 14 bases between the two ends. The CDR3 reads CASSFRPTGSYEQYF. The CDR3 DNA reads TGTGCCAGCAGCTTCCGCCCGACTGGCTCCTACGAGCAGTACTTC.

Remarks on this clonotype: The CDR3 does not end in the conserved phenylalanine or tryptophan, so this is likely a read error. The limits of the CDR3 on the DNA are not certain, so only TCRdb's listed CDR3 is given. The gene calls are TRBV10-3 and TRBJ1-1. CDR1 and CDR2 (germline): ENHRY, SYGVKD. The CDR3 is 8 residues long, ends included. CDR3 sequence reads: CAISEGSA.

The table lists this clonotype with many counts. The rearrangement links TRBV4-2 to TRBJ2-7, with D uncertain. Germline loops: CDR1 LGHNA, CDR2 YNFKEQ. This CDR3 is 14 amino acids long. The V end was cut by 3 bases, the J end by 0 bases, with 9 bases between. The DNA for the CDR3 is TGTGCCAGCAGCCAGTCCGTTATCTCCTACGAGCAGTACTTC. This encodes CASSQSVISYEQYF.